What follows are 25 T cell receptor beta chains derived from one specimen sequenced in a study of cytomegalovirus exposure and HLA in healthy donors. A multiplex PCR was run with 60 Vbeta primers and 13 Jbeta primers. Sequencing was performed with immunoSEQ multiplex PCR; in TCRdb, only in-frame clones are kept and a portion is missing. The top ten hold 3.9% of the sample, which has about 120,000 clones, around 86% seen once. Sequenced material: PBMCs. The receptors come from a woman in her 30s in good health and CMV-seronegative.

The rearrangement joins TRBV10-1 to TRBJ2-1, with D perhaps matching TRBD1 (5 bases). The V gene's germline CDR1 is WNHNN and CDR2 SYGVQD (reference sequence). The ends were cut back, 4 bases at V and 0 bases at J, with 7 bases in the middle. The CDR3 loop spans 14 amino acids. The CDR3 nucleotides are TGCGCCAGCAGTGGGGGCGGCTCCTACAATGAGCAGTTCTTC. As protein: CASSGGGSYNEQFF.

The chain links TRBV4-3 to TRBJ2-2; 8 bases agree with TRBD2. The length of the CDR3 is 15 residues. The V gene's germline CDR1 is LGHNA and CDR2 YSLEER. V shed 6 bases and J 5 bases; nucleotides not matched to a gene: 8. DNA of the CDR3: TGCGCCAGCAGGCCGGCGGGGGGCAAAACCGGGGAGCTGTTTTTT. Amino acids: CASRPAGGKTGELFF.

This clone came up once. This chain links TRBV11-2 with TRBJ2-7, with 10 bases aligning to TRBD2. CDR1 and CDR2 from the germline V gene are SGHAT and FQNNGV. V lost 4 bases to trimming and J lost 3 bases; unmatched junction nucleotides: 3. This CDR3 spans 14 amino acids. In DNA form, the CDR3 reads TGTGCCAGCAGCTGGACTAGCGGCGGCTACGAGCAGTACTTC. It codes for CASSWTSGGYEQYF.

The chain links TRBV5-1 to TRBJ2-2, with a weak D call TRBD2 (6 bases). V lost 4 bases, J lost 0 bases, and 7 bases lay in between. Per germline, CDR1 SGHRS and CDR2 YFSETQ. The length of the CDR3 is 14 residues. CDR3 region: CASSRLANTGELFF. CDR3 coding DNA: TGCGCCAGCAGCCGACTAGCGAACACCGGGGAGCTGTTTTTT.

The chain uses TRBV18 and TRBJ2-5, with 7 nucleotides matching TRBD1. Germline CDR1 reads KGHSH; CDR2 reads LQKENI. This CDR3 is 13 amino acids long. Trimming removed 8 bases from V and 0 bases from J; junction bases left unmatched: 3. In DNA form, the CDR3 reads TGTGCCAGCCAGACAGGGAACCAAGAGACCCAGTACTTC. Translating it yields CASQTGNQETQYF.

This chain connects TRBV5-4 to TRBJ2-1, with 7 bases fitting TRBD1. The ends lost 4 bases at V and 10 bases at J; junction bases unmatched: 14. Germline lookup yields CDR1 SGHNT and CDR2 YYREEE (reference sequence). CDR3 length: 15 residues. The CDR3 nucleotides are TGTGCCAGCAGCGCGGGTCACGACAGGGATGGGGAGCAGTTCTTC. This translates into CASSAGHDRDGEQFF.

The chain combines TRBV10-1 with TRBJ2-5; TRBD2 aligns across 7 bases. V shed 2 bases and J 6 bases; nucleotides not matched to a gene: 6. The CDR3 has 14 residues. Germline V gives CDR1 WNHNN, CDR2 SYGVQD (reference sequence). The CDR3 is CASSETTSAKTQYF. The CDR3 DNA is TGCGCCAGCAGTGAGACTACTAGCGCGAAGACCCAGTACTTC.

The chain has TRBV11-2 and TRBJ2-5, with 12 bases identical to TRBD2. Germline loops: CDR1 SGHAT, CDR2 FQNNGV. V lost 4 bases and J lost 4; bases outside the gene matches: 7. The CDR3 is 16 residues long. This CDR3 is CASSSRLAGEGETQYF. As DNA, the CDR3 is TGTGCCAGCAGCTCTAGACTAGCGGGGGAGGGAGAGACCCAGTACTTC. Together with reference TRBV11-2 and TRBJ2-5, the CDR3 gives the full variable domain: EAGVAQSPRYKIIEKRQSVAFWCNPISGHATLYWYQQILGQGPKLLIQFQNNGVVDDSQLPKDRFSAERLKGVDSTLKIQPAKLEDSAVYLCASSSRLAGEGETQYFGPGTRLLVL.

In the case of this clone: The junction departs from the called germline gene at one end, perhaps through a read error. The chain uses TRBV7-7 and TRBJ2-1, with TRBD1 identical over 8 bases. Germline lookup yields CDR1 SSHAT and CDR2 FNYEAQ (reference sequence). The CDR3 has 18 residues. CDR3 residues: CASSFFPPGTGQNNEQFF. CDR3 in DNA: TGTGCTAGCAGCTTTTTTCCCCCGGGGACAGGACAAAACAATGAGCAGTTCTTC.

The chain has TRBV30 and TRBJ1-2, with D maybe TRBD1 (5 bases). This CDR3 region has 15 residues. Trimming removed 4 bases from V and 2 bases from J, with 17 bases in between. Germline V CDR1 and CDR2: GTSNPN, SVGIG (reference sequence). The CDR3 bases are TGTGCCTGGATCCGTCCGGGGACTGAAAACTATGGCTACACCTTC. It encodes CAWIRPGTENYGYTF. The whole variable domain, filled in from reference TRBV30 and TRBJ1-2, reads SQTIHQWPATLVQPVGSPLSLECTVEGTSNPNLYWYRQAAGRGLQLLFYSVGIGQISSEVPQNLSASRPQDRQFILSSKKLLLSDSGFYLCAWIRPGTENYGYTFGSGTRLTVV.

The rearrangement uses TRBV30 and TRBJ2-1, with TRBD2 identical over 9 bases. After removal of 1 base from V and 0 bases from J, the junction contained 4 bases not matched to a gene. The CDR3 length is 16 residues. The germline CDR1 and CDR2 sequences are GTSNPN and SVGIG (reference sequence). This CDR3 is CAWSASGKGSYNEQFF. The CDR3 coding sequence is TGTGCCTGGAGTGCTAGCGGGAAGGGCTCCTACAATGAGCAGTTCTTC.

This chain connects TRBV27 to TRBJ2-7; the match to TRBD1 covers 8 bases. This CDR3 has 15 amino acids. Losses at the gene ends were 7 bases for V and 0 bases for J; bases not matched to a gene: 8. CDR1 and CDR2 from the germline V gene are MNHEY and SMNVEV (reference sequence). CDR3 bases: TGTGCCAGCATCCCCTTGGACAGGGCCTCCTACGAGCAGTACTTC. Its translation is CASIPLDRASYEQYF.

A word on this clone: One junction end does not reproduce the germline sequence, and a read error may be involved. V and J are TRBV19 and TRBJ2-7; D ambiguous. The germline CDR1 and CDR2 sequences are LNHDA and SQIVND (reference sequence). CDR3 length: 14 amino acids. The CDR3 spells CASSIGPNAYEQYF. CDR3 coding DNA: TGTGCCAGTAGCATAGGGCCGAATGCCTACGAGCAGTACTTC.

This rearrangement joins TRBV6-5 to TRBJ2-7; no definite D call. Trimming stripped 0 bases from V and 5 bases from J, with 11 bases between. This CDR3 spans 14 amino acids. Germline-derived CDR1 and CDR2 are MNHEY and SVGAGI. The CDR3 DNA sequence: TGTGCCAGCAGTTACTCTACAAGCCAGGACGAGCAGTACTTC. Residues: CASSYSTSQDEQYF.

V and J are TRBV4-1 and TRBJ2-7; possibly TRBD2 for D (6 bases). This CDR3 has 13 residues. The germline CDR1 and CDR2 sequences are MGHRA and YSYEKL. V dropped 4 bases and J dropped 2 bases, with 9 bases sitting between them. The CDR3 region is CASSRGLTYEQYF. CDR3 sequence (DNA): TGCGCCAGCAGCCGCGGACTAACCTACGAGCAGTACTTC.

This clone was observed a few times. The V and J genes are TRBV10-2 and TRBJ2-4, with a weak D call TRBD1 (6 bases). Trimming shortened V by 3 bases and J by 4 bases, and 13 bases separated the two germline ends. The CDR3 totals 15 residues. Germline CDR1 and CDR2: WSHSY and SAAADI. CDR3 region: CASSEGWGPKNIQYF. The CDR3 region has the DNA TGCGCCAGCAGTGAAGGGTGGGGGCCAAAAAACATTCAGTACTTC.

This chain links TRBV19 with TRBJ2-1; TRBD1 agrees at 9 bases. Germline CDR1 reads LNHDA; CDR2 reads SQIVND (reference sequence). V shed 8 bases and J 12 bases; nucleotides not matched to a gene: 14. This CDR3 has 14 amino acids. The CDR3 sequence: CASAGQGNTEPQFF. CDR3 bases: TGTGCCAGTGCCGGACAGGGGAACACTGAACCGCAGTTCTTC.

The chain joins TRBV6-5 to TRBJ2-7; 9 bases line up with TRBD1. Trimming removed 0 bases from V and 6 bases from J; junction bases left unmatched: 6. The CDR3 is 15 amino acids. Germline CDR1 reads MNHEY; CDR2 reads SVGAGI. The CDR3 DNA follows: TGTGCCAGCAGTTACTCTGGGACAGGGCAATGCGAGCAGTACTTC. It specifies CASSYSGTGQCEQYF.

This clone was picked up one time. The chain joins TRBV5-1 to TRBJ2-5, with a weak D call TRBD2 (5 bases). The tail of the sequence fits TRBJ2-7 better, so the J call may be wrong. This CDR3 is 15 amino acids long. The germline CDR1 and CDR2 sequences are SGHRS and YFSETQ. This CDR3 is CASSLVPGELYEQYF. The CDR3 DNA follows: TGCGCCAGCAGCTTGGTCCCCGGGGAACTCTACGAGCAGTACTTC.

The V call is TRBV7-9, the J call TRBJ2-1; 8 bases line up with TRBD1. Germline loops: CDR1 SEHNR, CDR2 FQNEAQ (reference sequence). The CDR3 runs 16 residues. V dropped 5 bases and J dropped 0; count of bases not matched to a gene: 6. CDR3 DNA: TGTGCCAGCAGCGCAAGACAGGGGAGCTCCTACAATGAGCAGTTCTTC. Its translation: CASSARQGSSYNEQFF.

As DNA, the CDR3 is TGTGCCAGCAGTTTTCCCCAATCCCTCAGGGGGAACAATCAGCCCCAGCATTTT. The encoded protein is CASSFPQSLRGNNQPQHF. The chain has TRBV28 and TRBJ1-5; 7 bases are a match to TRBD1. The trim removed 3 bases at V and 3 bases at J, leaving 14 bases unmatched. The CDR3 loop spans 18 amino acids. Per germline, CDR1 MDHEN and CDR2 SYDVKM.

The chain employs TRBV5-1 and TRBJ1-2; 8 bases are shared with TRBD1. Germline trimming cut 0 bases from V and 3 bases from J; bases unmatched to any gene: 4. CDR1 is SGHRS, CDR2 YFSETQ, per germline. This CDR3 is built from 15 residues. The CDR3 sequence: CASSLEGQDYYGYTF. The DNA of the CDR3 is TGCGCCAGCAGCTTGGAGGGACAGGATTACTATGGCTACACCTTC.

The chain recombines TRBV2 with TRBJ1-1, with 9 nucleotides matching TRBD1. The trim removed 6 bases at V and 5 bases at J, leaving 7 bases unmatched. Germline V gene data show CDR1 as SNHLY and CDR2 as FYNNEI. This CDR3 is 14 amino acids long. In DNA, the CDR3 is TGTGCCAGCAGAATAACAGGGGGCTTTACTGAAGCTTTCTTT. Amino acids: CASRITGGFTEAFF. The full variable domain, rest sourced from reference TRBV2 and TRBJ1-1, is EPEVTQTPSHQVTQMGQEVILRCVPISNHLYFYWYRQILGQKVEFLVSFYNNEISEKSEIFDDQFSVERPDGSNFTLKIRSTKLEDSAMYFCASRITGGFTEAFFGQGTRLTVV.

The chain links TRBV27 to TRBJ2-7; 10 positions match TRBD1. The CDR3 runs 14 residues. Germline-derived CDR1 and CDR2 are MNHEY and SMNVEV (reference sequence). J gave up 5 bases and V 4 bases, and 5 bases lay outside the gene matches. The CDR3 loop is CASSSDRGQDEQYF. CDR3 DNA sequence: TGTGCCAGCAGTTCCGACAGGGGGCAAGACGAGCAGTACTTC.

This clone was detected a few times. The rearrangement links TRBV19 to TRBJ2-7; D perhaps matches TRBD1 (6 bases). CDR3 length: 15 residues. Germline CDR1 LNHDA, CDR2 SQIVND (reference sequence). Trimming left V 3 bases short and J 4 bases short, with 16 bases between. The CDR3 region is CASSIRQDGGYEQYF. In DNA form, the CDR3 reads TGTGCCAGTAGTATCCGACAGGATGGGGGATACGAGCAGTACTTC. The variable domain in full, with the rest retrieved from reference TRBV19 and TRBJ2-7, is DGGITQSPKYLFRKEGQNVTLSCEQNLNHDAMYWYRQDPGQGLRLIYYSQIVNDFQKGDIAEGYSVSREKKESFPLTVTSAQKNPTAFYLCASSIRQDGGYEQYFGPGTRLTVT.